These 16 T cell receptor beta chains came from one sample sequenced in a study of T cell changes during pregnancy in multiple sclerosis. Using immunoSEQ multiplex PCR, the repertoire was profiled, and TCRdb retains in-frame clones only, with some absent. The sample yields around 36,000 clones, more than 90% seen once. Sequences were derived from CD8+ T cells from peripheral blood mononuclear cells, sampled in the first trimester of pregnancy. These receptors all stem from a female donor with multiple sclerosis, enrolled in a pregnancy study.

The rearrangement joins TRBV27 to TRBJ2-1; 11 bases match TRBD2. From germline, CDR1 is MNHEY and CDR2 SMNVEV (reference sequence). The trim removed 4 bases at V and 7 bases at J, leaving 3 bases unmatched. The CDR3 spans 14 residues. CDR3 region: CASSYPSGGNEQFF. The DNA for the CDR3 is TGTGCCAGCAGTTACCCTAGCGGGGGGAATGAGCAGTTCTTC.

V gene TRBV9 combines with J gene TRBJ2-3; no firm D call. V was shortened by 4 bases and J by 0 bases, with 12 bases between the two germline ends. CDR1 SGDLS and CDR2 YYNGEE come from the germline V gene. The CDR3 consists of 15 residues. CDR3: CASSPRLASTDTQYF. The CDR3 nucleotides are TGTGCCAGCAGCCCGCGACTCGCTAGCACAGATACGCAGTATTTT.

This clone was detected once. The gene calls are TRBV5-1 and TRBJ1-2; possible D gene TRBD1, 5 bases. V shed 4 bases and J shed 8 bases, with 12 bases lying between them. Per the germline V gene, CDR1 is SGHRS and CDR2 is YFSETQ. The CDR3 is 12 residues long. CDR3: CASSADSGGYTF. The CDR3, as DNA: TGCGCCAGCAGCGCAGACTCAGGGGGCTACACCTTC.

The V and J genes are TRBV19 and TRBJ1-2, with D possibly matching TRBD1 (5 bases). Germline lookup yields CDR1 LNHDA and CDR2 SQIVND (reference sequence). Trimming stripped 7 bases from V and 2 bases from J, with 14 bases between. This CDR3 contains 14 residues. CDR3 residues: CASKGIAGNYGYTF. The CDR3 coding sequence is TGTGCCAGTAAGGGGATAGCAGGAAACTATGGCTACACCTTC. The whole variable domain, filled in from reference TRBV19 and TRBJ1-2, reads DGGITQSPKYLFRKEGQNVTLSCEQNLNHDAMYWYRQDPGQGLRLIYYSQIVNDFQKGDIAEGYSVSREKKESFPLTVTSAQKNPTAFYLCASKGIAGNYGYTFGSGTRLTVV.

V usage is TRBV5-4 and J usage is TRBJ2-3; D not resolved. Germline-derived CDR1 and CDR2 are SGHNT and YYREEE (reference sequence). The CDR3 loop spans 12 amino acids. Between the trimmed V and J ends, which lost 2 bases and 1 base, there was a span of 2 bases. The DNA of the CDR3 is TGTGCCAGCAGCTTCGGCACAGATACGCAGTATTTT. Its translation is CASSFGTDTQYF.

The chain combines TRBV15 with TRBJ1-4, with a tentative D call TRBD1 (6 bases). This CDR3 spans 12 amino acids. Germline V gene lookup returns CDR1 LNHNV and CDR2 YYDKDF (reference sequence). The V gene lost 5 bases and the J gene lost 6 bases, with 7 bases spanning the gap. The CDR3 DNA is TGTGCCACCAGCGACAGGTATGAAAAACTGTTTTTT. As protein: CATSDRYEKLFF. Full variable domain (remainder filled in from reference TRBV15 and TRBJ1-4): DAMVIQNPRYQVTQFGKPVTLSCSQTLNHNVMYWYQQKSSQAPKLLFHYYDKDFNNEADTPDNFQSRRPNTSFCFLDIRSPGLGDTAMYLCATSDRYEKLFFGSGTQLSVL.

The chain uses TRBV6-5 and TRBJ2-7, with unresolved D. Germline lookup yields CDR1 MNHEY and CDR2 SVGAGI. With 2 bases removed from V and 3 bases from J, the gap between germline ends came to 11 bases. The length of the CDR3 is 14 residues. The CDR3 DNA follows: TGTGCCAGCAGTTACGGAGAACGGAACTACGAGCAGTACTTC. It codes for CASSYGERNYEQYF.

This clone was seen only once. J is TRBJ2-5 and V is TRBV14, with 9 bases aligning to TRBD2. Germline values: CDR1 SGHDN, CDR2 FVKESK. The V segment lost 0 bases and the J segment 5 bases; nucleotides outside the gene matches: 7. The CDR3 has 16 amino acids. In DNA form, the CDR3 reads TGTGCCAGCAGCCAAGAATGGCGGGGGGGAAGGGAGACCCAGTACTTC. Translation gives CASSQEWRGGRETQYF.

V gene TRBV9 combines with J gene TRBJ2-2, with a tentative D call TRBD2 (6 bases). Germline values: CDR1 SGDLS, CDR2 YYNGEE. Trimming stripped 4 bases from V and 2 bases from J, with 12 bases between. This CDR3 has 15 amino acids. The DNA of the CDR3 is TGTGCCAGCAGCAGTAGCGGTTTAAACACCGGGGAGCTGTTTTTT. Amino acids: CASSSSGLNTGELFF.

The chain joins TRBV29-1 to TRBJ2-1, with 7 bases matching TRBD1. Germline loops: CDR1 SQVTM, CDR2 ANQGSEA. Unmatched junction bases numbered 6, after V lost 5 bases and J lost 2 bases. The CDR3 is made up of 14 amino acids. The CDR3 reads CSVYPTGAYNEQFF. CDR3 nucleotides: TGCAGCGTTTATCCCACAGGGGCCTACAATGAGCAGTTCTTC.

This clone was observed a single time. The chain carries TRBV6-5 and TRBJ1-6, with D possibly being TRBD1 (5 bases). V dropped 9 bases and J dropped 6 bases, with 12 bases sitting between them. The CDR3 is 13 amino acids. The V gene's germline CDR1 is MNHEY and CDR2 SVGAGI. CDR3 in DNA: TGTGCCAGTCGAGCCGGGGGTAATTCACCCCTCCACTTT. Protein sequence: CASRAGGNSPLHF.

This clone has only one observation. J is TRBJ2-1 and V is TRBV6-4; TRBD2 aligns across 8 bases. Germline V gives CDR1 MRHNA, CDR2 SNTAGT. J lost 5 bases, V lost 3 bases, and 9 bases had no gene match. The CDR3 is 16 residues long. In DNA, the CDR3 is TGTGCCAGCAGTGATTCCCCGGGGGGGCCGGACAATGAGCAGTTCTTC. It yields the protein CASSDSPGGPDNEQFF.

This rearrangement joins TRBV11-2 to TRBJ2-7; 12 nucleotides align to TRBD2. The length of the CDR3 is 16 residues. Germline lookup yields CDR1 SGHAT and CDR2 FQNNGV. J gave up 2 bases and V 0 bases, and 2 bases lay outside the gene matches. The CDR3 here is CASSLELAGGTYEQYF. CDR3 sequence (DNA): TGTGCCAGCAGCTTAGAACTAGCGGGGGGAACCTACGAGCAGTACTTC.

This clone was seen just once. This chain uses TRBV18 with TRBJ1-5; 8 nucleotides line up with TRBD1. The CDR3 consists of 17 residues. Trimming cost V 3 bases and J 6 bases; bases outside gene matches: 13. The V gene's germline CDR1 is KGHSH and CDR2 LQKENI. The CDR3 bases are TGTGCCAGCTCACCCGACAGGGGAGGATTAGCTGGTCAGCCCCAGCATTTT. Amino acid sequence: CASSPDRGGLAGQPQHF.

In this sample, this clone turned up once. The V gene is TRBV13, the J gene TRBJ2-7; maybe TRBD2 (6 bases). The germline CDR1 and CDR2 sequences are PRHDT and FYEKMQ (reference sequence). Deletions cut 5 bases from V and 6 bases from J, with 17 bases between. The CDR3 is made up of 14 amino acids. CDR3 nucleotides: TGTGCCAGCAGCCCCACTTATCGGGACTTCGAGCAGTACTTC. Amino acids: CASSPTYRDFEQYF.

The chain joins TRBV7-9 to TRBJ2-2; D is uncertain. The ends were cut back, 5 bases at V and 4 bases at J, with 8 bases in the middle. Germline V lookup: CDR1 SEHNR, CDR2 FQNEAQ (reference sequence). CDR3 length: 13 residues. In DNA form, the CDR3 reads TGTGCCAGCAGCCGCGGAGTCACCGGGGAGCTGTTTTTT. It is translated as CASSRGVTGELFF.